The TCR beta chain under discussion was sequenced for a study of blood T cell repertoires in COVID-19. Overall study context: Whether acute or convalescent, the COVID-19 samples came from the United States, Italy and Spain. PBMCs, B-cell-depleted T cells, or T cells provided the cDNA or gDNA that made up the material.

Germline V CDR1 and CDR2: SGHRS, YFSETQ. CDR3 length equals 13 residues. The V and J ends lost 0 bases and 7 bases respectively, with 10 bases between them. Per the authors' pipeline: How many nucleated cells were present was estimated from reference gene primer amplification. This table comes from immunoSEQ multiplex PCR, and its TCRdb copy is limited to in-frame clones, with some not included. V and J calls and clone size are those listed in that table; D and trimming were worked out from the DNA. Found here are more than 110,000 clones, 85% to 90% of them singletons; the top ten hold more than 9.5%.

Material: peripheral blood. The clonotype comes from a woman aged 80 or older with acute or convalescent COVID-19. The V call is TRBV5-1, the J call TRBJ1-1, with a possible D match to TRBD1 (6 bases). The CDR3 nucleotides read TGCGCCAGCAGCTTGGCTCAGGGGAATGAAGCTTTCTTT. Amino acids: CASSLAQGNEAFF.